This T cell receptor beta chain was recovered during a study of T cell repertoires in cytomegalovirus infection. Study in general: Indications of both CMV infection and matching HLA type were provided by public TCR beta signatures.

V shed 0 bases and J shed 3 bases, with 15 bases lying between them. The CDR3 contains 17 residues. Germline V gene sequence: CDR1 MNHEY, CDR2 SVGEGT. The study, taken as a whole, reports: CMV-specific TCR beta clonotypes restricted by HLA-C were the ones dominating the ex vivo response. Carriers of CMV and the relevant HLA type were discriminated by public TCR beta frequency.

MiXCR, applied by TCRdb to the reads, yields one record per CDR3 protein. Of around 900,000 distinct CDR3 sequences detected, approximately 31% appear once; the ten largest clones hold 10% to 15%. Turning to this clonotype: The antigen is unknown.

The chain combines TRBV6-2 or TRBV6-3 with TRBJ2-1; perhaps TRBD2 as D (6 bases). This sequence originates from a human donor in good health (CMV status not recorded). Some clones in this sample may be carry-over from other donors' samples. Sequenced material: cultured CD8+ T cells from PBMCs, taken from culture after CMV antigen stimulation. As DNA, the CDR3 is TGTGCCAGCAGTTACTCGAAATCGGGGGTTGACTACAATGAGCAGTTCTTC. Encoded protein: CASSYSKSGVDYNEQFF.